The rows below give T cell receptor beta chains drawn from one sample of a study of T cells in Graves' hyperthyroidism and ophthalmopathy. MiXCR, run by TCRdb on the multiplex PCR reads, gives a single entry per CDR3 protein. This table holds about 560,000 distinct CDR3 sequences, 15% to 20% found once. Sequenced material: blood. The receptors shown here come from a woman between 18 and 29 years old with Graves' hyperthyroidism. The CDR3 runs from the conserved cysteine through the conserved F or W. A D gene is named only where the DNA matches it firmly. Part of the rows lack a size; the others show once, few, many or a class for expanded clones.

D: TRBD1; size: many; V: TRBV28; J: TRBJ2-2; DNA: TGTGCCACCCGAGGGCACAGGGGGTTGATCGGGGAGCTGTTTTTT; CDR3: CATRGHRGLIGELFF
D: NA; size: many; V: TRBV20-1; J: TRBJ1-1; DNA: TGCAGTGCTAGTGGGGGTGTAGCTTTCTTT; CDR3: CSASGGVAFF
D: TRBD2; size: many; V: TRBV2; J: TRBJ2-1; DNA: TGTGCCAGCAGTGAGGAGACTAGCGGGATCAGTGAGCAGTTCTTC; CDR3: CASSEETSGISEQFF
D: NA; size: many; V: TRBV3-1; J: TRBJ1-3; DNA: TGTGCCAGCAGCCAAGTGATGAACTCTGGAAACACCATATATTTT; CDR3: CASSQVMNSGNTIYF
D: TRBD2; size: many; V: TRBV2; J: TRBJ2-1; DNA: TGTGCCAGCAGCCAACCAGCGGGGGGGCTCCCCTACAATGAGCAGTTCTTC; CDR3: CASSQPAGGLPYNEQFF
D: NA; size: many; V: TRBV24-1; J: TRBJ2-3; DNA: TGTGCCACCAGTGATCCGGCCGATACGCAGTATTTT; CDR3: CATSDPADTQYF
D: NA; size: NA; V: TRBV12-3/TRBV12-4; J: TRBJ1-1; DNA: TGTGCCAGCAGTTTCGGCGAGGTGTCTGGGGCTTTCTTT; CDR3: CASSFGEVSGAFF
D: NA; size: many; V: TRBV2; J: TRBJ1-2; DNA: TGTGCCAGCAGACCTCAGGGAAATACTAACTATGGCTACACCTTC; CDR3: CASRPQGNTNYGYTF
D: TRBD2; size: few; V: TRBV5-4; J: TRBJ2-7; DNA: TGTGCCAGCAGCCAGGGTAGCGGGAGGGCCAATTACGAGCAGTACTTC; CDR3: CASSQGSGRANYEQYF
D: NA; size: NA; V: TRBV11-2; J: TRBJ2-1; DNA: TGTGCCAGCAGCTTACTTGCCCCCGCCCCCTACAATGAGCAGTTCTTC; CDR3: CASSLLAPAPYNEQFF
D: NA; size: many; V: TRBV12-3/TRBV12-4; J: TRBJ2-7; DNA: TGTGCCAGCAGTCACGTCCTTGGAGAACAGCGCTCCTACGAGCAGTACTTC; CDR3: CASSHVLGEQRSYEQYF
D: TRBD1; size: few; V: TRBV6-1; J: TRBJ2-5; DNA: TGTGCCAGCAGCCCCGGGACAGGGGGCGTTGAGACCCAGTACTTC; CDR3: CASSPGTGGVETQYF
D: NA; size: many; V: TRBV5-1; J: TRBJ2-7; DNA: TGCGCCAGCAGCCTGATAAACTTCAGGGGGGAGACCTACGAGCAGTACTTC; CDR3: CASSLINFRGETYEQYF
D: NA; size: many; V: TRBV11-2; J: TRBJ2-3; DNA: TGTGCCAGCAGCTTACTAGCGACCACAGATACGCAGTATTTT; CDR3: CASSLLATTDTQYF
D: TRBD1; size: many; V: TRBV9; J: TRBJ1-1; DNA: TGTGCCAGCAGCGGGGGACAGGATACTGAAGCTTTCTTT; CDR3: CASSGGQDTEAFF
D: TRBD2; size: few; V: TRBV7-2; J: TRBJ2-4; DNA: TGTGCCAGCAGCTTAGCCGGGGGTGCGGGGGGTTTGAACATTCAGTACTTC; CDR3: CASSLAGGAGGLNIQYF
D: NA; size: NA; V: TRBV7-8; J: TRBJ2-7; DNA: TGTGCCAGCAGCCTCGGACGCCCTGGGGAGCAGTACTTC; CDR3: CASSLGRPGEQYF
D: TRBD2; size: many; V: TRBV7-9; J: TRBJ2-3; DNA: TGTGCCAGCAGCAACGACCCTAGCGGGAGGGCAGATACGCAGTATTTT; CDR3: CASSNDPSGRADTQYF
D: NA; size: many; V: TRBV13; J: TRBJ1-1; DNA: TGTGCCAGCCTCGAATCAGATAACACTGAAGCTTTCTTT; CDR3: CASLESDNTEAFF
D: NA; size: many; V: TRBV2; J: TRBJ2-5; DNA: TGTGCCAGCAGTCGTAGGGGAGTGGAGACCCAGTACTTC; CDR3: CASSRRGVETQYF
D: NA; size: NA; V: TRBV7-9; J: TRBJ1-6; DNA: TGTGCCAGCAGCTTTTGGGGGGCTGAAGATTCACCCCTCCACTTT; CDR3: CASSFWGAEDSPLHF
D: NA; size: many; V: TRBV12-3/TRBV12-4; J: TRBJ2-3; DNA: TGTGCCAGCAGTCCCTTGGGAGTTGGTAGCACAGATACGCAGTATTTT; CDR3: CASSPLGVGSTDTQYF
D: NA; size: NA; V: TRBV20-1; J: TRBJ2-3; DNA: TGCAGCTCGACCACCCGGGACAGCACAGATACGCAGTATTTT; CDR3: CSSTTRDSTDTQYF
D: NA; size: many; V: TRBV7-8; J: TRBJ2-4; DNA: TGTGCCAGCAGCTTAGCGGGCAGTTCTCCCAAAAACATTCAGTACTTC; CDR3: CASSLAGSSPKNIQYF
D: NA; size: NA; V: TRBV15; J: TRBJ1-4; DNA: TGTGCCACCAGCAGAGATGATAGAACTAATGAAAAACTGTTTTTT; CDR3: CATSRDDRTNEKLFF
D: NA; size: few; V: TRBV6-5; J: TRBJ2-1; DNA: TGTGCCAGCAGTTACGGCGGTAATCGCCGGGACCGGCAGTTCTTC; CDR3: CASSYGGNRRDRQFF
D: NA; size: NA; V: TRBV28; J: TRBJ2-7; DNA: TGTGCCAGCAGGGAGGAGGGGCTGATCCCCTACGAGCAGTACTTC; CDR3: CASREEGLIPYEQYF
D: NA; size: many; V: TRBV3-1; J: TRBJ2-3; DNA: TGTGCCAGCAGCCCGAGACTCACAGGAGATACGCAGTATTTT; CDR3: CASSPRLTGDTQYF
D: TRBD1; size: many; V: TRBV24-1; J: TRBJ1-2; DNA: TGTGCCACCAGTGACCCGGGACAGGGGGTACAAGGCTACACCTTC; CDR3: CATSDPGQGVQGYTF
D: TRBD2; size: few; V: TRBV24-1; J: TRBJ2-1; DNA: TGTGCCACCAGTGATTTTGGACTAGCGGGATCCAATGAGCAGTTCTTC; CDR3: CATSDFGLAGSNEQFF
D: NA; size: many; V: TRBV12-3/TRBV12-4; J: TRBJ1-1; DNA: TGTGCCAGCAGCTCCACGAGTCTAGTTAACACTGAAGCTTTCTTT; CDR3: CASSSTSLVNTEAFF
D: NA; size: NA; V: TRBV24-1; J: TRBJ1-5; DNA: TGTGCCACCAGTGATCAAAGGGGGGCTGTTGGTCAGCCCCAGCATTTT; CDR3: CATSDQRGAVGQPQHF
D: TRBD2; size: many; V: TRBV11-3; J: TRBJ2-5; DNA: TGTGCCAGCAGCCCCGGGGGGGGGACCCAGTACTTC; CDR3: CASSPGGGTQYF
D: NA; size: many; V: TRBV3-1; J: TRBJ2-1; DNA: TGTGCCAGCAGCCAAGGAGGTGTGCGGCTGAGCTCCTACAATGAGCAGTTCTTC; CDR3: CASSQGGVRLSSYNEQFF
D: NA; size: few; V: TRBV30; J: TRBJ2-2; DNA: TGTGCCTGGAGTGTACTTTTGGGGGAGTACGGGGAGCTGTTTTTT; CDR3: CAWSVLLGEYGELFF
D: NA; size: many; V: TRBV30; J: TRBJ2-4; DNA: TGTGCCTGGAGTGTGACATCTAGGGGCATTCAGTACTTC; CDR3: CAWSVTSRGIQYF
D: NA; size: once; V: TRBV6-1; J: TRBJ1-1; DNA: TGTGCCTGCCAGGGACCGAACACTGAAGCTTTCTTT; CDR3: CACQGPNTEAFF
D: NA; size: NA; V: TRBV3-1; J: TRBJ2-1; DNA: TGTGCCAGCAGCTCCGGGACTTCGAGGTCCAATGAGCAGTTCTTC; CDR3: CASSSGTSRSNEQFF
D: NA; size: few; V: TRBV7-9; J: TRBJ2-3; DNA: TGTGCCAGCAGCTTCTTTAGTCACACAGATACGCAGTATTTT; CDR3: CASSFFSHTDTQYF